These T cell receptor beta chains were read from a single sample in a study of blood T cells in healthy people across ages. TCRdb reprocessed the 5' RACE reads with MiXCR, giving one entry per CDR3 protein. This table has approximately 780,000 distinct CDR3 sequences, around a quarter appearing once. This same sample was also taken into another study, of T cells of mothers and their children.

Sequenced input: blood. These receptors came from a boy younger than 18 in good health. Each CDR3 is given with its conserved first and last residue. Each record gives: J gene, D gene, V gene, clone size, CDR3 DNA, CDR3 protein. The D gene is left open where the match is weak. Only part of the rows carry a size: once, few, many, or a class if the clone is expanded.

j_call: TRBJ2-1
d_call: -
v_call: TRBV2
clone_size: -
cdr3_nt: TGTGCCAGCAGTGAAGCGGGTCAAAAGCCGTTCTTC
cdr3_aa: CASSEAGQKPFF

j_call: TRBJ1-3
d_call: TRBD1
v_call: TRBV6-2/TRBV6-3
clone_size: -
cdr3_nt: TGTGCCAGCAGCCCTTCCACCGGGACAGGGGGCTCTCTCGGCTCTGGAAACACCATATATTTT
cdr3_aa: CASSPSTGTGGSLGSGNTIYF

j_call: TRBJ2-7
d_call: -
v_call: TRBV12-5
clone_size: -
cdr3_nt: TGTGCTAGTGGCCCTACCGGAGCCGAGAGGAAGTACTTC
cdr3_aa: CASGPTGAERKYF

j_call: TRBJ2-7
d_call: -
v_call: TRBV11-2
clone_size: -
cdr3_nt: TGTGCCAGTCGGGACTTCGGAAACCCCCACGAGCAGTACTTC
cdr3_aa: CASRDFGNPHEQYF

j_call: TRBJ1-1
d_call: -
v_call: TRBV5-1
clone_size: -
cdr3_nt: TGCGCCAGCAGCCGGAACTCAGGGGTTGGCACTGAAGCTTTCTTT
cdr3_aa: CASSRNSGVGTEAFF

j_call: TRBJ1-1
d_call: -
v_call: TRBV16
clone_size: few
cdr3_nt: TGTGCCAGCAGCCAATCGAGGACAGCTCAGAACACTGAAGCTTTCTTT
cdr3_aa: CASSQSRTAQNTEAFF

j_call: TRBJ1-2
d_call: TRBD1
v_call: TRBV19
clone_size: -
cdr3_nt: TGTGCCAGTAGTTTGCGGCAGGGGGAAGATGGCTACACCTTC
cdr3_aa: CASSLRQGEDGYTF

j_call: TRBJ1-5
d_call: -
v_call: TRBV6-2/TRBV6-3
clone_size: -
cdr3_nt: TGTGCCAGCAGTTATTATGAAAGCCAGCCCCAGCATTTT
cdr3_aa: CASSYYESQPQHF

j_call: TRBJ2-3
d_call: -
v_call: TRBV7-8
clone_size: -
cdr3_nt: TGTGCCAGTTCCGGGACGGGGGAGGGGGGCGCAGATACGCAGTATTTT
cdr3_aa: CASSGTGEGGADTQYF

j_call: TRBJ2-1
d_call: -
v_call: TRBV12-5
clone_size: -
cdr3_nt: TGTGCTAGTGGTTTGGTTTCGGTGGGGGGAGGGGGCTTCTACAATGAGCAGTTCTTC
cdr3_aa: CASGLVSVGGGGFYNEQFF

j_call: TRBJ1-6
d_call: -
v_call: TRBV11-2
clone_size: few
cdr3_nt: TGTGCCAGCAGCTTAAGAGGGGGGGTGGTGGATAATTCACCCCTCCACTTT
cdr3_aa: CASSLRGGVVDNSPLHF

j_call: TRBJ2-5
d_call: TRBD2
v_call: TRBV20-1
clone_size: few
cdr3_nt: TGCAGTGCTAGAGATGGACTAGCGGTCCAAGAGACCCAGTACTTC
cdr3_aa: CSARDGLAVQETQYF

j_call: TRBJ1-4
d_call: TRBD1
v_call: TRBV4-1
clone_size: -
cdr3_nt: TGCGCCAGCAGCCAACCCCTGAGGGGGCCGCCTAATGAAAAACTGTTTTTT
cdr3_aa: CASSQPLRGPPNEKLFF

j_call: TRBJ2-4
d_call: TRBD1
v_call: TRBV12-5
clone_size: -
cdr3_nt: TGTGCTAGTGGTACTGGGACAGGGAACAGCAAAAACATTCAGTACTTC
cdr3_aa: CASGTGTGNSKNIQYF

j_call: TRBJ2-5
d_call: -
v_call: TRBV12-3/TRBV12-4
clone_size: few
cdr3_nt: TGTGCCAGCAGTTACACCAGGGAGACCCAGTACTTC
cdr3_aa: CASSYTRETQYF

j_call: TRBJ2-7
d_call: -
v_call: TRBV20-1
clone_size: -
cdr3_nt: TGCAGTGCTCCCACAGATCCAGGGGACGGGTACGAGCAGTACTTC
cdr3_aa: CSAPTDPGDGYEQYF

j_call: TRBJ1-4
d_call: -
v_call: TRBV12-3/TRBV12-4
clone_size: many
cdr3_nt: TGTGCCAGCAGTCCCGGACGGCTTAATGAAAAACTGTTTTTT
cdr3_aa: CASSPGRLNEKLFF

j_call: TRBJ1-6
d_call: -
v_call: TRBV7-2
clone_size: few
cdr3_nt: TGTGCCAGTAGCTTAGTCCAGGGCTTGGATTCACCCCTCCACTTT
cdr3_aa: CASSLVQGLDSPLHF

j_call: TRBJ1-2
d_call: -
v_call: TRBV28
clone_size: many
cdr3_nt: TGCGCCAGCAGCCAAGGACGTGGAGACTATGGCTACACCTTC
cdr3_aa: CASSQGRGDYGYTF

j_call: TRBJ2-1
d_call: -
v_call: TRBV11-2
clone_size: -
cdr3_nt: TGTGCCAGCAGCTTAGTCGACCCTCAGGTGGGTGACTTCTTC
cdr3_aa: CASSLVDPQVGDFF

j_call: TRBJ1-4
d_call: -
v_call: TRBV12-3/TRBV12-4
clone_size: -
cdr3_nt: TGTGCCAGCCGTTCAACTAATGAAAAACTGTTTTTT
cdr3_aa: CASRSTNEKLFF

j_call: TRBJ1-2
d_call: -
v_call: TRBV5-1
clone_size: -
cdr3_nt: TGCGCCAGCGGTACTGCGCCCCCTAACTATGGCTACACCTTC
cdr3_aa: CASGTAPPNYGYTF

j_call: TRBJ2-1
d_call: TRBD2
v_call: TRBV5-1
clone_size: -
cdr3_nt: TGCGCCAGCAGCTTGGGGTCCTCCGGGGCGGGGGTTGAGCAGTTCTTC
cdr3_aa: CASSLGSSGAGVEQFF

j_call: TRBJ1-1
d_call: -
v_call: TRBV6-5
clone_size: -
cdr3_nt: TGTGCCAGCAACGACAGGTTGAACACTGAAGCTTTCTTT
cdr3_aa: CASNDRLNTEAFF

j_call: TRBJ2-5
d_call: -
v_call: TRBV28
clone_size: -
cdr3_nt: TGTGCCAGCAGTTTCACGGGGGGCCGCCGAGAGACCCAGTACTTC
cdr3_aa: CASSFTGGRRETQYF

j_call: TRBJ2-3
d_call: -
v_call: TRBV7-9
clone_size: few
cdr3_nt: TGTGCCAGCAGCTTCGGAGGACCGCAGTATTTT
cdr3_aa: CASSFGGPQYF

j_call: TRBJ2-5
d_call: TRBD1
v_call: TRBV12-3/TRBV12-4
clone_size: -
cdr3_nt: TGTGCCAGCAGCATAGACAGGGGGGAGACCCAGTACTTC
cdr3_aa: CASSIDRGETQYF

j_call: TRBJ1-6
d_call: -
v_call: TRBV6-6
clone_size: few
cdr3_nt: TGTGCCAGCAGTGCGTGGGATAATTCACCCCTCCACTTT
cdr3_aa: CASSAWDNSPLHF

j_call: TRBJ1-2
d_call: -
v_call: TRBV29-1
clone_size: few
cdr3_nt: TGCAGCGTTGAAAAAAACTATGGCTACACCTTC
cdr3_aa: CSVEKNYGYTF

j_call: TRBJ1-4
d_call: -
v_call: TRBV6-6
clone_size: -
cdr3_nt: TGTGCCAGCAGCCGACCAGCAGAAAAACTGTTTTTT
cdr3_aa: CASSRPAEKLFF

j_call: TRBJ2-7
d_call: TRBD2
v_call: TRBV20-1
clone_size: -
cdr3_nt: TGCAGTGTCCCGGGGGTAGCGGGGGCCCCTCTTTACGAGCAGTACTTC
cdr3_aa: CSVPGVAGAPLYEQYF

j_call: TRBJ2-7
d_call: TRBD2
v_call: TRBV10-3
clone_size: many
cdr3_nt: TGTGCCATCATGGAAACTAGCGGGGCCTACGAGCAGTACTTC
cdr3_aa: CAIMETSGAYEQYF

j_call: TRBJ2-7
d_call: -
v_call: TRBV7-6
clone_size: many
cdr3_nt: TGTGCCAGCAGCTTAGGTACAGGTCTCTCCTACGAGCAGTACTTC
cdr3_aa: CASSLGTGLSYEQYF

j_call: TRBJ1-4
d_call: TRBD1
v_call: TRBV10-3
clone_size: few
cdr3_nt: TGTGCCATCAGACAGGGGGATGATGAAAAACTGTTTTTT
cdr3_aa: CAIRQGDDEKLFF

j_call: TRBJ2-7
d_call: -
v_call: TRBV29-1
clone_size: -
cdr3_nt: TGCAGCGTTGGAGCGTCCCACGAGCAGTACTTC
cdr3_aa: CSVGASHEQYF

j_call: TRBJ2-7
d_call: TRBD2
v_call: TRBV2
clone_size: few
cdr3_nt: TGTGCCAGCAGCACGGCGGGGGGTCGATCCTACGAGCAGTACTTC
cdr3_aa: CASSTAGGRSYEQYF

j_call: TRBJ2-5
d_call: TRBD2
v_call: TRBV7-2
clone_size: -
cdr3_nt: TGTGCCAGCAGCTTTGGAGGGGGACTAGCGGGAGAGCGAGAGACCCAGTACTTC
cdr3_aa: CASSFGGGLAGERETQYF

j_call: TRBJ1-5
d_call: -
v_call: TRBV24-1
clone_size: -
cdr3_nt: TGTGCCACCAGTGCCAACAGGGTCAATCAGCCCCAGCATTTT
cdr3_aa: CATSANRVNQPQHF

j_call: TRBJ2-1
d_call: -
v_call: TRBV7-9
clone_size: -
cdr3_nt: TGTGCCAGCAGCACCCCTTCCTACAATGAGCAGTTCTTC
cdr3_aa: CASSTPSYNEQFF

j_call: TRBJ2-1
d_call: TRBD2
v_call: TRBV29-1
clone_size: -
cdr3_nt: TGCAGCGTTGTACAGGCGAGGCTAGCGGGGGGAACCTACAATGAGCAGTTCTTC
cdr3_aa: CSVVQARLAGGTYNEQFF

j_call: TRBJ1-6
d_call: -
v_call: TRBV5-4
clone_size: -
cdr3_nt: TGTGCCAGCAGCTTCCAGGGGATTTTAGATTCACCCCTCCACTTT
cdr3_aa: CASSFQGILDSPLHF

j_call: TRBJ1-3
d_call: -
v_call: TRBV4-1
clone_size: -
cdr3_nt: TGCGCCAGCAGCCAAGATCCGCGGGGGGGCTCTGGAAACACCATATATTTT
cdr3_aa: CASSQDPRGGSGNTIYF

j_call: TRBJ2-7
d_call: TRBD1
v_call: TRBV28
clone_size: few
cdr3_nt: TGTGCCAGCAGTACCTCCGGGACAGGGGGTGGCGAGCAGTACTTC
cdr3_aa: CASSTSGTGGGEQYF

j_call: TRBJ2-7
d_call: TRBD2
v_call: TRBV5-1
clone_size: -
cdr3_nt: TGCGCCAGCAGCTCCCGTCGCGCGGGGGCCTACGAGCAGTACTTC
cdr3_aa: CASSSRRAGAYEQYF

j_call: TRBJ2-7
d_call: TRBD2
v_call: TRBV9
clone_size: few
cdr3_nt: TGTGCCAGCAGCGTAGGGACTAGCGGGGGGTCAAGGGACGAGCAGTACTTC
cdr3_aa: CASSVGTSGGSRDEQYF

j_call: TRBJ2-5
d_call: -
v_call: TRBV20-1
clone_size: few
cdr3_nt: TGCAGTGCTAGTCCCAGCGGACAAGAGACCCAGTACTTC
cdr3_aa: CSASPSGQETQYF

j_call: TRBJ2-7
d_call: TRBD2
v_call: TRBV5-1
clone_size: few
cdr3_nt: TGCGCCAGCAGCTTGCCCCCGAGGCTAGCGGGGGCCTACGAGCAGTACTTC
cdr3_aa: CASSLPPRLAGAYEQYF

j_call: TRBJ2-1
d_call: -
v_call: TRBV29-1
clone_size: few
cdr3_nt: TGCAGCGTTGGGCCCCGGTTACTCTACAATGAGCAGTTCTTC
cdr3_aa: CSVGPRLLYNEQFF

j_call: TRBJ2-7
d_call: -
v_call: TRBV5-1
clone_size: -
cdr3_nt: TGCGCCAGCAGCGCTATAGGACGGGGCCCCTACGAGCAGTACTTC
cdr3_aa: CASSAIGRGPYEQYF

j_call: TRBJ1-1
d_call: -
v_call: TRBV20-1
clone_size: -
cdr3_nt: TGCAGTGCTAGAGTAGGCGGGGCGGCAACTGAAGCTTTCTTT
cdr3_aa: CSARVGGAATEAFF

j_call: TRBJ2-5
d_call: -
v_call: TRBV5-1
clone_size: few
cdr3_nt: TGCGCCAGCAGGTGGGCAGAGCAAGAGACCCAGTACTTC
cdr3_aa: CASRWAEQETQYF

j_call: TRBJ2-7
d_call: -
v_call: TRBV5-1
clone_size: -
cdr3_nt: TGCGCCAGCAGCTTGGGTTGGAGGGGCCAAGGTTACGAGCAGTACTTC
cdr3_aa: CASSLGWRGQGYEQYF

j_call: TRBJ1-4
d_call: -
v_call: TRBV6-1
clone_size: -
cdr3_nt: TGTGCCAGCAGTGAAGTGAGGCAGCCAAATGAAAAACTGTTTTTT
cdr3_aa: CASSEVRQPNEKLFF

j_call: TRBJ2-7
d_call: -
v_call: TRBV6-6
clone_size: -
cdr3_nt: TGTGCCAGCAGCATGGGACCGGGGGAGCAGTACTTC
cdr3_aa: CASSMGPGEQYF

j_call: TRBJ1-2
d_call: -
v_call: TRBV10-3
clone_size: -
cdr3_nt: TGTGCCATCAGTGAGGGGACGGTCAACTATGGCTACACCTTC
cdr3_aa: CAISEGTVNYGYTF

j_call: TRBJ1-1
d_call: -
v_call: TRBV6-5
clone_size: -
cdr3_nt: TGTGCCAGCAGTTACTCCTTGAGTGGGGACACTGAAGCTTTCTTT
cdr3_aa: CASSYSLSGDTEAFF

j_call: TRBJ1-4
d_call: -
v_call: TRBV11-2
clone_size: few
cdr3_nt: TGTGCCAGCAGCTTAAATTCGGGGGGCGCGGAAAAACTGTTTTTT
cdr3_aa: CASSLNSGGAEKLFF

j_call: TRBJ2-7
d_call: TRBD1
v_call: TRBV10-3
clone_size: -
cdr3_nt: TGTGCCATCAGTGTTCCGGGACAGGGCTACGAGCAGTACTTC
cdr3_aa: CAISVPGQGYEQYF

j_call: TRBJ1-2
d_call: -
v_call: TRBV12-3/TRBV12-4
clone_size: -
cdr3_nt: TGTGCCAGCAGTTTTCAGGGGAAGGGTGGCTACACCTTC
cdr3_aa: CASSFQGKGGYTF

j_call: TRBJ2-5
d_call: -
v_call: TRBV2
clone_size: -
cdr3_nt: TGTGCCAGCACCCCGAGTACCGTGGGAGAGACCCAGTACTTC
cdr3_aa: CASTPSTVGETQYF